The present T cell receptor beta chain was sequenced within a study of T cells expressing NK-cell markers. TCRdb re-called the 5' RACE reads; every CDR3 protein appears as one record, without DNA. The sample table includes roughly 390,000 distinct CDR3 sequences. The CDR3 has 14 residues. Germline loops: CDR1 SQVTM, CDR2 ANQGSEA. The V gene is TRBV29-1, the J gene TRBJ2-4; as DNA is missing, the TRBD1 call by TCRdb cannot be tested. This TCR was sampled from a woman aged 45-59 years in good health. Source material: blood T cells: a sorted CD56 or NKG2C T cell subset, CD4+ or CD8+ T cells, or bulk PBMC T cells (not recorded which). The chain's CDR3 is CSVFTGQVKNIQYF. Looking up the rest from reference TRBV29-1 and TRBJ2-4 gives the full variable domain: SAVISQKPSRDICQRGTSLTIQCQVDSQVTMMFWYRQQPGQSLTLIATANQGSEATYESGFVIDKFPISRPNLTFSTLTVSNMSPEDSSIYLCSVFTGQVKNIQYFGAGTRLSVL.